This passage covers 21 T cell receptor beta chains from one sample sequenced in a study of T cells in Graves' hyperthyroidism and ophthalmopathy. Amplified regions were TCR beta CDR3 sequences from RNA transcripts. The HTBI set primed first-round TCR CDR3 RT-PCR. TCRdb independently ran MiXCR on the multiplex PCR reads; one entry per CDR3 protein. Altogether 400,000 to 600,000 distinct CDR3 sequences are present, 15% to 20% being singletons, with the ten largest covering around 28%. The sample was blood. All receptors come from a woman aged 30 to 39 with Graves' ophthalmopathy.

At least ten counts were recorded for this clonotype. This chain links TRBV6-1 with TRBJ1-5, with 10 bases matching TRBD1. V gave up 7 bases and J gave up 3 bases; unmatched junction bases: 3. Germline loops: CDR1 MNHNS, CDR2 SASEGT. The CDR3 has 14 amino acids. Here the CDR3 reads CASTGQGVNQPQHF. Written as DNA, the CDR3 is TGTGCCAGCACTGGACAGGGGGTCAATCAGCCCCAGCATTTT.

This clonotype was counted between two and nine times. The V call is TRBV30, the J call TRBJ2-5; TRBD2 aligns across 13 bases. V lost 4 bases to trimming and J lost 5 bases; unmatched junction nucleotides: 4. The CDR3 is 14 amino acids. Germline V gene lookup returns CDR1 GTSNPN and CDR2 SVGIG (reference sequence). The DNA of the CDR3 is TGTGCCTGGAAACTAGCGGGAGGGCGGGAGACCCAGTACTTC. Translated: CAWKLAGGRETQYF.

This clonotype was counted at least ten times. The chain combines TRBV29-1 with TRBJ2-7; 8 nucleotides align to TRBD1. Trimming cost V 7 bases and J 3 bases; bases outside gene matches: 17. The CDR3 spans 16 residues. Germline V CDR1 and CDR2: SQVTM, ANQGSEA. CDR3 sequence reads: CSAVGPPGGVDYEQYF. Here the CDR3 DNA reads TGCAGCGCTGTGGGCCCTCCAGGGGGCGTCGACTACGAGCAGTACTTC.

CDR3 DNA: TGTGCCAGCAGCTTTTTTACAGGGTCGGGGAACACTGAAGCTTTCTTT. Translated: CASSFFTGSGNTEAFF. The V and J genes are TRBV5-5 and TRBJ1-1, with a possible D match to TRBD1 (6 bases). The CDR3 loop spans 16 amino acids. With 2 bases removed from V and 1 base from J, the gap between germline ends came to 15 bases. Germline V gene sequence: CDR1 SGHKS, CDR2 YYEKEE (reference sequence).

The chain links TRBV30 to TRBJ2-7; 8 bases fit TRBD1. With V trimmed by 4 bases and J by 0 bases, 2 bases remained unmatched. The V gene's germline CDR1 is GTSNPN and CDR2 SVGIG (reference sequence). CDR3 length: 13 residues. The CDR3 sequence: CAWTGQGSYEQYF. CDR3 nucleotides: TGTGCCTGGACTGGACAGGGCTCCTACGAGCAGTACTTC. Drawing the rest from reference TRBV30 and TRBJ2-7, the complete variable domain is SQTIHQWPATLVQPVGSPLSLECTVEGTSNPNLYWYRQAAGRGLQLLFYSVGIGQISSEVPQNLSASRPQDRQFILSSKKLLLSDSGFYLCAWTGQGSYEQYFGPGTRLTVT.

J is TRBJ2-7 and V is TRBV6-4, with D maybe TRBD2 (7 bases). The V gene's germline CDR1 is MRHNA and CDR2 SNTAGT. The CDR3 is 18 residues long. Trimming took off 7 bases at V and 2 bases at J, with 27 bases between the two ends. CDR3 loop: CASTQNPAGAYNPYEQYF. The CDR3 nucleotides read TGTGCCAGCACCCAAAACCCTGCGGGGGCGTATAACCCCTACGAGCAGTACTTC.

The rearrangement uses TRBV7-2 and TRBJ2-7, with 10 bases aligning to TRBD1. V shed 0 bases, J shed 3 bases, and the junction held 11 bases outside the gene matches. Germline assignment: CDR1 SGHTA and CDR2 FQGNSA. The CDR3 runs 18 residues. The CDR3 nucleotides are TGTGCCAGCAGCTTAGCGCCCGGACAGGGGGAAATGCGCTACGAGCAGTACTTC. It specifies CASSLAPGQGEMRYEQYF.

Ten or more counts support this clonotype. In nucleotides, the CDR3 is TGCGCCAGCAGCATACTAGCGGGAACAGATACGCAGTATTTT. Its translation is CASSILAGTDTQYF. The chain carries TRBV5-1 and TRBJ2-3, with 10 bases identical to TRBD2. With V trimmed by 4 bases and J by 3 bases, 2 bases remained unmatched. Germline V lookup: CDR1 SGHRS, CDR2 YFSETQ. The CDR3 spans 14 residues.

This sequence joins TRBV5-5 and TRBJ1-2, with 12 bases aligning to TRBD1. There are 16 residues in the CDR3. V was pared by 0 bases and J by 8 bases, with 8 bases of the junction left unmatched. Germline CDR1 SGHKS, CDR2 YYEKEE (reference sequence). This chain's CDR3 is CASSLEAGTGGDGYTF. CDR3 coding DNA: TGTGCCAGCAGCTTGGAAGCCGGGACAGGGGGCGACGGCTACACCTTC.

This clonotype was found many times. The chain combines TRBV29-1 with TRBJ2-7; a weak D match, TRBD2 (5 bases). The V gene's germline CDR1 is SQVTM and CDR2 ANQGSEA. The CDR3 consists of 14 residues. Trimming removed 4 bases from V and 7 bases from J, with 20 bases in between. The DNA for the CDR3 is TGCAGCGTTGTTTACGGCAGCCTAGCCGGGGAGCAGTACTTC. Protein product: CSVVYGSLAGEQYF.

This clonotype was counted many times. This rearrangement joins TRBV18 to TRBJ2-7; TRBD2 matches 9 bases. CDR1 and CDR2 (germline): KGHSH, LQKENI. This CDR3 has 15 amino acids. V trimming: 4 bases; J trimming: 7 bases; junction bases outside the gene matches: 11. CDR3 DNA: TGTGCCAGCTCACTTGGGGCGGGAGGGCCCTTGGAGCAGTACTTC. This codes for CASSLGAGGPLEQYF.

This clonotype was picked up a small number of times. The CDR3 here is CASSEGGALNTEAFF. The DNA of the CDR3 is TGTGCCAGCAGTGAAGGGGGGGCACTGAACACTGAAGCTTTCTTT. This rearrangement joins TRBV2 to TRBJ1-1; weak D call: TRBD1 (6 bases). In germline, CDR1 is SNHLY, CDR2 FYNNEI. The CDR3 totals 15 residues. V dropped 1 base and J dropped 0 bases, with 9 bases sitting between them.

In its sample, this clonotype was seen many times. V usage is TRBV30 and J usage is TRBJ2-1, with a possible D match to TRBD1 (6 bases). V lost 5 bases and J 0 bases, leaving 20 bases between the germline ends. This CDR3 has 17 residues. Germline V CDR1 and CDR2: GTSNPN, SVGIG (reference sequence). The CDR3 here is CAWGPLTGRSSYNEQFF. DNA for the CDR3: TGTGCCTGGGGTCCTCTCACAGGGCGGAGCTCCTACAATGAGCAGTTCTTC.

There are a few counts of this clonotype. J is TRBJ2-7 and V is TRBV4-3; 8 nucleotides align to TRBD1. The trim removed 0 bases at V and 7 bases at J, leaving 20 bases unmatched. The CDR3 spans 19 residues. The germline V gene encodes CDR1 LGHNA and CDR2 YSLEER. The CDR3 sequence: CASSQDALLGTGSRGEQYF. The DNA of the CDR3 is TGCGCCAGCAGCCAAGACGCCCTCCTCGGGACAGGTAGTCGGGGGGAGCAGTACTTC.

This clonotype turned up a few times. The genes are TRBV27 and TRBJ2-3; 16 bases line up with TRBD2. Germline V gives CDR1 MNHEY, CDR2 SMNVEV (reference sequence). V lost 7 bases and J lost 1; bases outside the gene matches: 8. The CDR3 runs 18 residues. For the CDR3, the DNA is TGTGCCAGCAACCGGGGACTAGCGGGGGGGGGTGGCACAGATACGCAGTATTTT. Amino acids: CASNRGLAGGGGTDTQYF.

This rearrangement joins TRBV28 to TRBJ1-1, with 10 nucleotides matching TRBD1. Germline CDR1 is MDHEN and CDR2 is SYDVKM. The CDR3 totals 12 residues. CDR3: CGVGQGTTEAFF. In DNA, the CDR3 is TGTGGAGTGGGACAGGGGACGACTGAAGCTTTCTTT.

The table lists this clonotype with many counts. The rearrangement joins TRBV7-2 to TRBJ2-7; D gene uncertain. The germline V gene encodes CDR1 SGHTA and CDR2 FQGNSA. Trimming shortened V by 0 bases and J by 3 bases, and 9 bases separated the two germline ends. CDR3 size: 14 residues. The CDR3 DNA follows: TGTGCCAGCAGCTTAGCGAGGTCCAACTACGAGCAGTACTTC. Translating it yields CASSLARSNYEQYF.

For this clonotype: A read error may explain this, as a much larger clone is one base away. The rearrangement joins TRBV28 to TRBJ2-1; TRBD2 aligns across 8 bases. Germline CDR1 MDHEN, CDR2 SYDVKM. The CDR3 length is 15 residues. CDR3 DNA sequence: TGTGACAGCAGTTCCAATAGCGGGATATACAATGAGCAGTTCTTC. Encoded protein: CDSSSNSGIYNEQFF.

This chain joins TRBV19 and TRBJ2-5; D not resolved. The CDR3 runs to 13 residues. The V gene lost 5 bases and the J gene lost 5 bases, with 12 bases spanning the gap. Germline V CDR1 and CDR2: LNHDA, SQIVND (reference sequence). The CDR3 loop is CASSAAVSETQYF. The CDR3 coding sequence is TGTGCCAGTAGTGCTGCGGTCTCCGAGACCCAGTACTTC.

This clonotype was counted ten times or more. The CDR3 DNA reads TGCAGTGCTGCCCCCGGGACGCTCAGGAATGAGCAGTTCTTC. This translates into CSAAPGTLRNEQFF. The chain is built from TRBV20-1 and TRBJ2-1; D may correspond to TRBD1 or TRBD2 (5 bases each). The CDR3 spans 14 residues. Per germline, CDR1 DFQATT and CDR2 SNEGSKA (reference sequence). The ends were cut back, 5 bases at V and 7 bases at J, with 18 bases in the middle.

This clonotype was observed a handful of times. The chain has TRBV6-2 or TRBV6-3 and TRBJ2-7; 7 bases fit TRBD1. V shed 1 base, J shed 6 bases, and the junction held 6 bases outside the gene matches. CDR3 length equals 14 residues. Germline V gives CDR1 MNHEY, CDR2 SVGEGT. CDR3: CASSYWTGEGEQYF. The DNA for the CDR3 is TGTGCCAGCAGTTACTGGACAGGTGAAGGCGAGCAGTACTTC.